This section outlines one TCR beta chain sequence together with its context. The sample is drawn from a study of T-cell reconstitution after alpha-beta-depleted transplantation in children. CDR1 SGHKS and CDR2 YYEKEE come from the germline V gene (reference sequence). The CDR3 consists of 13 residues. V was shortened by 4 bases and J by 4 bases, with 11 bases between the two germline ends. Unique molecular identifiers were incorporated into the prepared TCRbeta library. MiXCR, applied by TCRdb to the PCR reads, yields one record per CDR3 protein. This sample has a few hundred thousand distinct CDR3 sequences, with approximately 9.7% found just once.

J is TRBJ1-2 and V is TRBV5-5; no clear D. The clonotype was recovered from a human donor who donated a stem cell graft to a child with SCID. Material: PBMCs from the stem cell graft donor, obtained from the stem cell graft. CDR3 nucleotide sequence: TGTGCCAGCAGCCCGATGCACGGCTATGGCTACACCTTC. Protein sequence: CASSPMHGYGYTF.